These T cell receptor beta chains were read from a single sample in a study of cytomegalovirus exposure and HLA in healthy donors. Method: immunoSEQ multiplex PCR; TCRdb's copy keeps in-frame clones and lacks some. This sample yields some 120,000 clones, of which 74% are seen a single time; under 5% belongs to the top ten. Sequencing was done on a sample of PBMCs. Source of these receptors: a man in his forties in good health and CMV-seropositive. CDR3s include the opening cysteine and the closing phenylalanine or tryptophan. The order of the fields is CDR3 DNA, CDR3 protein, clone size, D gene, J gene, V gene. The D gene is left open where the match is weak. The size entry is marked missing in some rows and otherwise reads once, few, many or a size class.

TGTGCCAGCAGCTGGGGACAGGGATCACCCCTCCACTTT	CASSWGQGSPLHF	NA	TRBD1	TRBJ1-6	TRBV5-4
TGTGCCAGCAGTGCGGGACTGCGAAACACCGGGGAGCTGTTTTTT	CASSAGLRNTGELFF	NA	NA	TRBJ2-2	TRBV28
TGTGCCAAGGGACAGCCTAGGAGCTCCTACAATGAGCAGTTCTTC	CAKGQPRSSYNEQFF	NA	TRBD1	TRBJ2-1	TRBV2
TGTGCCAGCAGCTTAAGTTTCAGGGTTAATGAGCAGTTCTTC	CASSLSFRVNEQFF	NA	NA	TRBJ2-1	TRBV11-3
TGCAGCGTTGATCCGGGGGGGGGCTCCTACAATGAGCAGTTCTTC	CSVDPGGGSYNEQFF	NA	TRBD2	TRBJ2-1	TRBV29-1
TGTGCCAGCAGCTTACATGGCTCCGCCAGCTACGAGCAGTACTTC	CASSLHGSASYEQYF	NA	NA	TRBJ2-7	TRBV11-2
TGCGCCAGCAGCCAAGCCCCACCCGCGGAGGGAGGAAGCAATCAGCCCCAGCATTTT	CASSQAPPAEGGSNQPQHF	few	NA	TRBJ1-5	TRBV4-1
TGTGCCAGCAGCCGAACAGGGGTCGATTCACCCCTCCACTTT	CASSRTGVDSPLHF	NA	TRBD1	TRBJ1-6	TRBV7-2
TGCGCCAGCAGCTTAGGACGGGAGAACACTGAAGCTTTCTTT	CASSLGRENTEAFF	NA	NA	TRBJ1-1	TRBV5-1
TGTGCCAGCAGTCCACTCGGACAGGGGTTAGATGGCTACACCTTC	CASSPLGQGLDGYTF	NA	TRBD1	TRBJ1-2	TRBV6-6
TGCGCCAGCAGCCACCCCCCGGTGAATGAGCAGTTCTTC	CASSHPPVNEQFF	once	NA	TRBJ2-1	TRBV4-1
TGTGCCAGTAGTATTGAAGGGGGAGCAGGTCCAAGTCAAACCGAGCAGTACTTC	CASSIEGGAGPSQTEQYF	many	NA	TRBJ2-7	TRBV19
TGTGCCAGCAGCTTGGCACAGGGCACAGATACGCAGTATTTT	CASSLAQGTDTQYF	NA	NA	TRBJ2-3	TRBV5-6
TGTGCCAGCAGCTTAACCGGGAGTGGCAATCAGCCCCAGCATTTT	CASSLTGSGNQPQHF	NA	NA	TRBJ1-5	TRBV7-3
TGTGCCAGCAGCCAAGAGGCGAAGCGGGGGGTGGGCGAGCAGTACTTC	CASSQEAKRGVGEQYF	NA	TRBD2	TRBJ2-7	TRBV4-2
TGTGCCAGCAGCCAAGCGTCGGGAGCGCAAGAGACCCAGTACTTC	CASSQASGAQETQYF	medium-sized	NA	TRBJ2-5	TRBV4-2
TGTGCCAGCAGTTCCAAGGACAGGCCTGGCTACACCTTC	CASSSKDRPGYTF	NA	TRBD1	TRBJ1-2	TRBV27
TGTGCCAGCCTTAGACAGGAAGAACCTGGAAACACCATATATTTT	CASLRQEEPGNTIYF	NA	NA	TRBJ1-3	TRBV6-1
TGTGCCAGCAGCCCCGCCATGCCCGGACTAGCGGGGGAGAACACCGGGGAGCTGTTTTTT	CASSPAMPGLAGENTGELFF	few	TRBD2	TRBJ2-2	TRBV5-4
TGTGCCTGGAGTGCGGGGGGCTCTGGCTACACCTTC	CAWSAGGSGYTF	NA	NA	TRBJ1-2	TRBV30
TGTGCCAGCAGCCCCCCCGCCAGGGAAGGCTACACCTTC	CASSPPAREGYTF	NA	NA	TRBJ1-2	TRBV11-2
TGCGCCAGCAGTCGAGACAGGAATAATGAAAAACTGTTTTTT	CASSRDRNNEKLFF	NA	NA	TRBJ1-4	TRBV5-1
TGTGCCAGCAGCTCCTCTAGCGGGGGACCCTACAATGAGCAGTTCTTC	CASSSSSGGPYNEQFF	NA	TRBD2	TRBJ2-1	TRBV7-2
TGTGCCAGTAGTATCGGCCAGGGGGGAATCCAAGAGACCCAGTACTTC	CASSIGQGGIQETQYF	NA	NA	TRBJ2-5	TRBV19
TGCGCCAGCAGAACCGACTACCCCGCCTACGAGCAGTACTTC	CASRTDYPAYEQYF	NA	NA	TRBJ2-7	TRBV5-1
TGTGCCAGCAGCTTATCCTGGACAGGCCCCCGCAACGAGCAGTACTTC	CASSLSWTGPRNEQYF	NA	TRBD1	TRBJ2-7	TRBV7-2
TGTGCCAGCAGCGTGTTGAGCACTGAAGCTTTCTTT	CASSVLSTEAFF	few	NA	TRBJ1-1	TRBV5-8
TGTGCCAGCAGTTACGGGGTAGCGGGAAGGAAGCAGTACTTC	CASSYGVAGRKQYF	NA	TRBD2	TRBJ2-7	TRBV6-5
TGTGCCAGCAGCCGGGACAGGGGGATCGGGGAGCTGTTTTTT	CASSRDRGIGELFF	few	TRBD1	TRBJ2-2	TRBV9
TGTGCCAGCAGCCCAGGGGAATCCACCTACGAGCAGTACTTC	CASSPGESTYEQYF	NA	NA	TRBJ2-7	TRBV13
TGTGCCATCAGTGATGTGGCGGGAGGCACAGATACGCAGTATTTT	CAISDVAGGTDTQYF	few	TRBD2	TRBJ2-3	TRBV10-3
TGTGCCACCGAGAAGTTTCGAAACACTGAAGCTTTCTTT	CATEKFRNTEAFF	once	NA	TRBJ1-1	TRBV2
TGTGCCAGCAGCCAAGTAGGAGGGTTTAATGGCTACACCTTC	CASSQVGGFNGYTF	NA	NA	TRBJ1-2	TRBV14